This entry lists 16 T cell receptor beta chains sequenced from one sample in a study of T cell responses to AZD1222 COVID-19 vaccine. Measured with immunoSEQ multiplex PCR; TCRdb has only the in-frame clones, and not every one. Found here are 150,000 to 200,000 clones, about 92% of them singletons; the top ten hold 1.3%. The specimen was peripheral blood, collected 28 days after the second AZD1222 dose. The receptors were gathered from an adult who received the AZD1222 COVID-19 vaccine.

The chain carries TRBV19 and TRBJ1-5, with unresolved D. Germline V gene sequence: CDR1 LNHDA, CDR2 SQIVND (reference sequence). This CDR3 has 15 residues. V was shortened by 0 bases and J by 4 bases, with 10 bases between the two germline ends. DNA of the CDR3: TGTGCCAGTAGTATAGATGCGGCTATAAATCAGCCCCAGCATTTT. As protein: CASSIDAAINQPQHF.

As for this clone: This specimen includes other DNA sequences encoding the same CDR3. The chain uses TRBV28 and TRBJ1-1; maybe TRBD1 (5 bases). The CDR3 is made up of 14 amino acids. Trimming cost V 3 bases and J 4 bases, with 12 bases left between them. Germline-derived CDR1 and CDR2 are MDHEN and SYDVKM. As DNA, the CDR3 is TGTGCCAGCAGTTTCCTGGGGGGGAGCACTGAAGCTTTCTTT. It encodes CASSFLGGSTEAFF.

Written as DNA, the CDR3 is TGTGCCTGGAGAAAGCTAGCGGGCGACACCGGGGAGCTGTTTTTT. Translating gives CAWRKLAGDTGELFF. V and J are TRBV30 and TRBJ2-2; 8 bases agree with TRBD2. The ends lost 3 bases at V and 3 bases at J; junction bases unmatched: 6. Germline CDR1 is GTSNPN and CDR2 is SVGIG (reference sequence). This CDR3 has 15 amino acids.

This CDR3 is CASSLRPSTDTQYF. CDR3 coding DNA: TGTGCCAGCAGCTTGAGGCCAAGCACAGATACGCAGTATTTT. J is TRBJ2-3 and V is TRBV11-2; D is uncertain. Trimming cost V 3 bases and J 0 bases, with 7 bases left between them. From germline, CDR1 is SGHAT and CDR2 FQNNGV. The length of the CDR3 is 14 residues. Using reference TRBV11-2 and TRBJ2-3 for the parts outside the CDR3, the full variable domain is EAGVAQSPRYKIIEKRQSVAFWCNPISGHATLYWYQQILGQGPKLLIQFQNNGVVDDSQLPKDRFSAERLKGVDSTLKIQPAKLEDSAVYLCASSLRPSTDTQYFGPGTRLTVL.

The chain combines TRBV4-1 with TRBJ1-6, with D unresolved. Looked up from germline, CDR1 is MGHRA and CDR2 is YSYEKL. The length of the CDR3 is 13 residues. V was clipped by 1 base and J by 8 bases, with 6 bases between them. Written as DNA, the CDR3 is TGCGCCAGCAGCCAAGCCCGGGATTCACCCCTCCACTTT. Translating it yields CASSQARDSPLHF.

This rearrangement joins TRBV3-1 (or the pseudogene TRBV3-2) to TRBJ2-3; a weak D match, TRBD2 (6 bases). This CDR3 region has 12 residues. Germline V gene lookup returns CDR1 LGHDT and CDR2 YNNKEL (reference sequence). Trimming shortened V by 4 bases and J by 4 bases, and 6 bases separated the two germline ends. In DNA, the CDR3 is TGTGCCAGCAGCCGGGGGGCAGATACGCAGTATTTT. This encodes CASSRGADTQYF.

The chain recombines TRBV6-6 with TRBJ2-7; 9 positions match TRBD1. CDR1 is MNHNY and CDR2 is SVGAGI in the germline V gene (reference sequence). The CDR3 totals 15 residues. V was pared by 2 bases and J by 6 bases, with 8 bases of the junction left unmatched. The CDR3 region is CASSYGGTGLREQYF. The CDR3 region has the DNA TGTGCCAGCAGTTACGGCGGGACAGGGCTTCGCGAGCAGTACTTC.

This clone was seen a single time. The CDR3 reads CASSRGHLYGYTF. The CDR3, as DNA: TGTGCCAGCAGCCGAGGACACCTTTATGGCTACACCTTC. This sequence joins TRBV6-5 and TRBJ1-2, with a possible D match to TRBD1 (5 bases). Per germline, CDR1 MNHEY and CDR2 SVGAGI. The CDR3 sequence is 13 residues long. Trimming pared 6 bases from V and 5 bases from J, leaving 13 bases between.

The chain couples TRBV5-1 to TRBJ1-4; 10 nucleotides align to TRBD1. This CDR3 has 16 amino acids. The germline V gene encodes CDR1 SGHRS and CDR2 YFSETQ. V was clipped by 3 bases and J by 0 bases; unmatched bases: 2. CDR3 region: CASSSGQGATNEKLFF. The CDR3 nucleotides are TGCGCCAGCAGCTCCGGACAGGGGGCAACTAATGAAAAACTGTTTTTT. Together with reference TRBV5-1 and TRBJ1-4, the CDR3 gives the full variable domain: KAGVTQTPRYLIKTRGQQVTLSCSPISGHRSVSWYQQTPGQGLQFLFEYFSETQRNKGNFPGRFSGRQFSNSRSEMNVSTLELGDSALYLCASSSGQGATNEKLFFGSGTQLSVL.

With regard to this clone: Mismatch with germline at one junction end may stem from a read error. This rearrangement joins TRBV9 to TRBJ2-7; D is unclear. Germline-derived CDR1 and CDR2 are SGDLS and YYNGEE. The CDR3 is made up of 15 amino acids. CDR3 in amino acids: CASSPAPLGSYEQHF. CDR3 nucleotides: TGTGCCAGCAGTCCCGCCCCCCTGGGCTCCTACGAGCAGCACTTC.

V is TRBV6-4 and J is TRBJ2-3; D gene unclear. From germline, CDR1 is MRHNA and CDR2 SNTAGT. There are 14 residues in the CDR3. V shed 2 bases and J shed 2 bases, with 8 bases lying between them. The CDR3 sequence: CASSDGGPTDTQYF. CDR3 in DNA: TGTGCCAGCAGTGACGGCGGACCCACAGATACGCAGTATTTT.

The V and J genes are TRBV5-1 and TRBJ2-5, with D perhaps matching TRBD1 (7 bases). The CDR3 contains 15 residues. Germline V lookup: CDR1 SGHRS, CDR2 YFSETQ. V gave up 2 bases and J gave up 2 bases, with 13 bases separating them. The CDR3 nucleotides read TGCGCCAGCAGCTTTTCGGCAGGGGGGCAAGAGACCCAGTACTTC. It specifies CASSFSAGGQETQYF.

The chain couples TRBV5-1 to TRBJ1-2, with unresolved D. The CDR3 loop spans 13 amino acids. Trimming stripped 0 bases from V and 5 bases from J, with 8 bases between. Looked up from germline, CDR1 is SGHRS and CDR2 is YFSETQ. The DNA of the CDR3 is TGCGCCAGCAGCTTGGATGGGGATTATGGCTACACCTTC. Its protein is CASSLDGDYGYTF. The whole variable domain, filled in from reference TRBV5-1 and TRBJ1-2, reads KAGVTQTPRYLIKTRGQQVTLSCSPISGHRSVSWYQQTPGQGLQFLFEYFSETQRNKGNFPGRFSGRQFSNSRSEMNVSTLELGDSALYLCASSLDGDYGYTFGSGTRLTVV.

The rearrangement joins TRBV7-9 to TRBJ2-5; 7 bases are a match to TRBD2. Germline values: CDR1 SEHNR, CDR2 FQNEAQ (reference sequence). The V gene end was trimmed by 5 bases and the J gene end by 1 base; junction bases not matched to a gene: 13. This CDR3 has 17 residues. The DNA of the CDR3 is TGTGCCAGCAGCCCCGCGGAGGCGGGGGAACTCCAAGAGACCCAGTACTTC. This codes for CASSPAEAGELQETQYF.

The chain uses TRBV12-3 or TRBV12-4 and TRBJ1-2; D uncertain. The V and J ends lost 6 bases and 5 bases respectively, with 13 bases between them. The CDR3 length is 13 residues. Here the CDR3 reads CASSPQDYYGYTF. In DNA form, the CDR3 reads TGTGCCAGCAGCCCTCAAGACTATTATGGCTACACCTTC.

The V gene is TRBV28, the J gene TRBJ1-3; D is ambiguous. V was trimmed by 1 base and J by 1 base, leaving 5 bases between them. The CDR3 sequence is 14 residues long. Germline assignment: CDR1 MDHEN and CDR2 SYDVKM. The CDR3 spells CASSLSGSGNTIYF. The CDR3 DNA reads TGTGCCAGCAGTTTATCAGGATCTGGAAACACCATATATTTT.